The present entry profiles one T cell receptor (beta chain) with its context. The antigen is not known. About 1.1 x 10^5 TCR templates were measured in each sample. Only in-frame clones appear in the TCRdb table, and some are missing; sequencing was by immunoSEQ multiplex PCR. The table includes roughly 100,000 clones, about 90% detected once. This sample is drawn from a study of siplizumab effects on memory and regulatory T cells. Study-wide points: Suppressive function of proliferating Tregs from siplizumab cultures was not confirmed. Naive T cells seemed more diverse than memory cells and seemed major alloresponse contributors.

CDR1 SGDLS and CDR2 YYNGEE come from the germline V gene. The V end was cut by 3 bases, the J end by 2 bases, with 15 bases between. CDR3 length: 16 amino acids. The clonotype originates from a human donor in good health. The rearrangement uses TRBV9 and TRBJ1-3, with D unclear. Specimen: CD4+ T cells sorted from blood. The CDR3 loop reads CASSGGTREPGNTIYF. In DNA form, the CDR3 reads TGTGCCAGCAGCGGGGGTACGAGGGAACCTGGAAACACCATATATTTT.